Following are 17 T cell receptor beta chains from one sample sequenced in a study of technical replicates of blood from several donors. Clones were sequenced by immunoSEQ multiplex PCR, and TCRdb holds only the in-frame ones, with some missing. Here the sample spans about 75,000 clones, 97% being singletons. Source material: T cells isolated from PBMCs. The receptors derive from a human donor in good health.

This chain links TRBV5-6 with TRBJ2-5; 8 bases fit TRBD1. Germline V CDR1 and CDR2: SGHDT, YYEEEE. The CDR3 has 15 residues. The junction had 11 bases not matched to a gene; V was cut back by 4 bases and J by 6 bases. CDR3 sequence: CASSQLTGVEKTQYF. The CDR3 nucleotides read TGTGCCAGCAGCCAACTGACAGGGGTAGAAAAGACCCAGTACTTC.

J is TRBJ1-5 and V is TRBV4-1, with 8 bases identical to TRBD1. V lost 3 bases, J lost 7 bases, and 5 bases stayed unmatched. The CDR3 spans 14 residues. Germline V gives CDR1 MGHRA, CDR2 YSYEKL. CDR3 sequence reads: CASSHPGQAQPQHF. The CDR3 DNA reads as TGCGCCAGCAGCCACCCGGGACAGGCCCAGCCCCAGCATTTT.

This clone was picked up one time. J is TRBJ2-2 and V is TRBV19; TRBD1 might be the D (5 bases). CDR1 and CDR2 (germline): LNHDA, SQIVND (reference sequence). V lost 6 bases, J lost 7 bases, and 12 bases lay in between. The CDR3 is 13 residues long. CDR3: CASRAGIFGELFF. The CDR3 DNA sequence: TGTGCCAGTAGAGCAGGGATTTTCGGGGAGCTGTTTTTT. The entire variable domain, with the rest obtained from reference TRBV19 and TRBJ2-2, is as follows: DGGITQSPKYLFRKEGQNVTLSCEQNLNHDAMYWYRQDPGQGLRLIYYSQIVNDFQKGDIAEGYSVSREKKESFPLTVTSAQKNPTAFYLCASRAGIFGELFFGEGSRLTVL.

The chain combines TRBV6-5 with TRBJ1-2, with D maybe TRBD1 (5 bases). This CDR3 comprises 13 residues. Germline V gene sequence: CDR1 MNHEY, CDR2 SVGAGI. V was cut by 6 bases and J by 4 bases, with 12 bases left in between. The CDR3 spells CASRSAGGYGYTF. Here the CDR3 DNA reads TGTGCCAGCAGGTCTGCCGGGGGCTATGGCTACACCTTC.

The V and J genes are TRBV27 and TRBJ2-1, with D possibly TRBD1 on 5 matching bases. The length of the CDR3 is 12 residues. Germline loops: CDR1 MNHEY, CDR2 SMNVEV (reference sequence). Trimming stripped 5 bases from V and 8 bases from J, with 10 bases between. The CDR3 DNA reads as TGTGCCAGCAGTCATATAGGGGATGAGCAGTTCTTC. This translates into CASSHIGDEQFF.

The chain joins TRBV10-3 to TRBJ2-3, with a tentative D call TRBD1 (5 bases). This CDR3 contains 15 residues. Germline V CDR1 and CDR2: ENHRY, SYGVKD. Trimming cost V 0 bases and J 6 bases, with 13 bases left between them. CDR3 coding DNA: TGTGCCATCAGTGAGTCCGACAGAACCTTCGATACGCAGTATTTT. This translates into CAISESDRTFDTQYF.

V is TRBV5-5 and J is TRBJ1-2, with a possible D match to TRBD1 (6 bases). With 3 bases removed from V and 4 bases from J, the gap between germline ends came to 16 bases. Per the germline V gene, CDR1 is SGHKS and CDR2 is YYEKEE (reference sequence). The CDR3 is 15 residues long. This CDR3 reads CASSSKQGIGYGYTF. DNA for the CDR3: TGTGCCAGCAGCTCAAAACAGGGTATTGGCTATGGCTACACCTTC.

The chain's CDR3 is CASSVLANSNTGELFF. The CDR3 DNA follows: TGTGCCAGCAGCGTTTTAGCGAACTCGAACACCGGGGAGCTGTTTTTT. This chain joins TRBV9 and TRBJ2-2; possibly TRBD2 for D (5 bases). The length of the CDR3 is 16 residues. CDR1 SGDLS and CDR2 YYNGEE come from the germline V gene. V was cut by 2 bases and J by 0 bases, with 11 bases left in between.

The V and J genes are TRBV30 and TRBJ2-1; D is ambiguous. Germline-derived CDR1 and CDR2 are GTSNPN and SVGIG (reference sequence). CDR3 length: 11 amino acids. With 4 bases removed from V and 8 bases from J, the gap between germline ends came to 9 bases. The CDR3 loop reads CAWNNLYEQFF. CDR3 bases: TGTGCCTGGAACAATTTGTATGAGCAGTTCTTC.

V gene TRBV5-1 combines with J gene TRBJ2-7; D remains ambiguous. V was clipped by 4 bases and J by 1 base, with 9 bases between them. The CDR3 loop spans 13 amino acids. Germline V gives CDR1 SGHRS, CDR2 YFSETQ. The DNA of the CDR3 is TGCGCCAGCAGCCTAACTCCTTCCTACGAGCAGTACTTC. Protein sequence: CASSLTPSYEQYF.

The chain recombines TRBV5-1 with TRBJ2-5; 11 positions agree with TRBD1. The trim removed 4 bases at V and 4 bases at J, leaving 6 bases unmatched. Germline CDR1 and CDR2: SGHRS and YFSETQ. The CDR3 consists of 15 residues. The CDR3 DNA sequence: TGCGCCAGCAGCCCACGGACAGGGGGCAGAGAGACCCAGTACTTC. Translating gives CASSPRTGGRETQYF. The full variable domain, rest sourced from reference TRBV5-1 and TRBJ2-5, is KAGVTQTPRYLIKTRGQQVTLSCSPISGHRSVSWYQQTPGQGLQFLFEYFSETQRNKGNFPGRFSGRQFSNSRSEMNVSTLELGDSALYLCASSPRTGGRETQYFGPGTRLLVL.

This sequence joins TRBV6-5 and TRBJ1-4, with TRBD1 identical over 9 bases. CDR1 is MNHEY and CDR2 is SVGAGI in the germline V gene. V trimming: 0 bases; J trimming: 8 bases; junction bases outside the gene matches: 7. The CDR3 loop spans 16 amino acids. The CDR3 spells CASSYSRDRAWEKLFF. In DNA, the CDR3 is TGTGCCAGCAGTTACTCTAGGGACAGGGCTTGGGAAAAACTGTTTTTT.

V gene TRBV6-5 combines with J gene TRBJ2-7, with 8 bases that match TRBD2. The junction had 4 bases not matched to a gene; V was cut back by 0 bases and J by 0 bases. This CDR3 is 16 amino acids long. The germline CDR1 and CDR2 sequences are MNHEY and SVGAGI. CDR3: CASSYSLAGSSYEQYF. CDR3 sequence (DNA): TGTGCCAGCAGTTACTCATTAGCGGGGAGCTCCTACGAGCAGTACTTC.

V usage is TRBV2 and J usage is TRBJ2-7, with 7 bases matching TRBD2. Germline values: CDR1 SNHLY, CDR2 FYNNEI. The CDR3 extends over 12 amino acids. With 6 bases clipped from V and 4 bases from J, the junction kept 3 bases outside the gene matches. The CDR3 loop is CASRSGGYEQYF. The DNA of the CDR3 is TGTGCCAGCAGATCCGGGGGGTACGAGCAGTACTTC. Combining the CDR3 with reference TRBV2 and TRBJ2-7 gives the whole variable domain EPEVTQTPSHQVTQMGQEVILRCVPISNHLYFYWYRQILGQKVEFLVSFYNNEISEKSEIFDDQFSVERPDGSNFTLKIRSTKLEDSAMYFCASRSGGYEQYFGPGTRLTVT.

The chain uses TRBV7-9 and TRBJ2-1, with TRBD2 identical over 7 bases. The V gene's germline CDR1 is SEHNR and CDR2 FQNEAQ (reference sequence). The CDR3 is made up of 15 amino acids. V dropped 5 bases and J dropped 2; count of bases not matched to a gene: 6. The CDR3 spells CASSPPSGAYNEQFF. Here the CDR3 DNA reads TGTGCCAGCAGCCCCCCTAGCGGTGCCTACAATGAGCAGTTCTTC.

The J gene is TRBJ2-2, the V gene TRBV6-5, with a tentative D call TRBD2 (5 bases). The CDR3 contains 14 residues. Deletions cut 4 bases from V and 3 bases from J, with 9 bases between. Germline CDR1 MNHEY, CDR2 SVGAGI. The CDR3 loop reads CASSSLADTGELFF. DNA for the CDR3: TGTGCCAGCAGTTCTCTAGCAGACACCGGGGAGCTGTTTTTT.

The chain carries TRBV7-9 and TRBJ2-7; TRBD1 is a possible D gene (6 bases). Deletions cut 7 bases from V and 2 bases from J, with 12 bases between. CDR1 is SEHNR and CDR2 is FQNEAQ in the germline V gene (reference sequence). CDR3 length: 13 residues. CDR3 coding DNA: TGTGCCAGCAACGGACAGAAGGCCTACGAGCAGTACTTC. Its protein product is CASNGQKAYEQYF. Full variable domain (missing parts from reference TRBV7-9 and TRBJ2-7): DTGVSQNPRHKITKRGQNVTFRCDPISEHNRLYWYRQTLGQGPEFLTYFQNEAQLEKSRLLSDRFSAERPKGSFSTLEIQRTEQGDSAMYLCASNGQKAYEQYFGPGTRLTVT.